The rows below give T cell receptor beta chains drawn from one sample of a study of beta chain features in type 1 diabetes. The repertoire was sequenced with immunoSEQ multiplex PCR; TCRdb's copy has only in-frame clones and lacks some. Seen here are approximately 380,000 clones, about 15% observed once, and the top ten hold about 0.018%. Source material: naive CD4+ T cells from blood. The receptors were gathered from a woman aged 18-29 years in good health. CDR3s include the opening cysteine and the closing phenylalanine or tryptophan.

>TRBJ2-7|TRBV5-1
CASSFDLSEQYF
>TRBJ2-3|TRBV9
CASNPGMGTDTQYF
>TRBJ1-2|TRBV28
CASSMGARNGYTF
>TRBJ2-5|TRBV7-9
CASSQPGLRETQYF
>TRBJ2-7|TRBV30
CAWNRQGLSYEQYF
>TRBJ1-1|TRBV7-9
CASSSTGGITEAFF
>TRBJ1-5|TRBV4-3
CASSQEQGRQPQHF
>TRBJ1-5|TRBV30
CAWSNQGIQPQHF
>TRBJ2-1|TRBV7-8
CASSLRREAYNEQFF
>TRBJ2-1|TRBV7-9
CASSLVIAADNEQFF
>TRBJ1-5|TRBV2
CASSGTHQPQHF
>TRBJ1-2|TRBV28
CASSQIGTQGYGYTF
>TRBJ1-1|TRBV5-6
CASSDRGPLNTEAFF
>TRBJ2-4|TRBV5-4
CASSIRLPRGNIQYF
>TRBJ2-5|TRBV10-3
CAISALGGTGGSETQYF
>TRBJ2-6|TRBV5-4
CASSSGPSGSLGGANVLTF
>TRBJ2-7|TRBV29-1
CSVKTGTGVHEQYF
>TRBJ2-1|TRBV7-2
CASSLILAGGNEQFF
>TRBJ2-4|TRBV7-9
CASSLRDRAKNIQYF
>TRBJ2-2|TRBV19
CASSMDSLTGELFF
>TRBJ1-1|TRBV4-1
CASSQGPQRDTEAFF
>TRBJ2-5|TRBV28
CASSLASETQYF
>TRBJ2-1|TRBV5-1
CASSLMMTSGTYNEQFF
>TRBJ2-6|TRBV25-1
CASSRDRGDSGANVLTF
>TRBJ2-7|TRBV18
CASSQQGMYEQYF
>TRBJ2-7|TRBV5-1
CASSLSGQGLYEQYF
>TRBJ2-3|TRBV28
CASDRSSTDTQYF
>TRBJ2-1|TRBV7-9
CASSWRASGSDEQFF
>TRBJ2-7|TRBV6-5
CASSYSITSGTYEQYF
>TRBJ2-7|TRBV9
CASSVGGSGTYEQYF
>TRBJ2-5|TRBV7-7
CASSLRAGGPAKTQYF
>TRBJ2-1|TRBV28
CASRPRGANNEQFF
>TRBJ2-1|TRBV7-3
CASSLRGGRTYNEQFF
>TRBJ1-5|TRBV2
CASSAGFSNQPQHF
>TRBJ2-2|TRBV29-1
CSVMDRVTGELFF
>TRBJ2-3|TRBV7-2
CASSLAATLAGGTDTQYF
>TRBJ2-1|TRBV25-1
CASSDYSGTSGYNEQFF
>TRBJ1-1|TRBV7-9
CASTAQGPNTEAFF
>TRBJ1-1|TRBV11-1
CASSRTGGGTEAFF
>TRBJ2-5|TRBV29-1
CSGRDRGSQETQYF
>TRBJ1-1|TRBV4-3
CASSQVSLRRTEAFF
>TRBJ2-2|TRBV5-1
CASMGVAANTGELFF
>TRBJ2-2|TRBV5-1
CASSLVGGTGELFF
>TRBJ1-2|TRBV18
CASSPERGGGYTF
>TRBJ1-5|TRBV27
CASSSRAVRGASGPQHF